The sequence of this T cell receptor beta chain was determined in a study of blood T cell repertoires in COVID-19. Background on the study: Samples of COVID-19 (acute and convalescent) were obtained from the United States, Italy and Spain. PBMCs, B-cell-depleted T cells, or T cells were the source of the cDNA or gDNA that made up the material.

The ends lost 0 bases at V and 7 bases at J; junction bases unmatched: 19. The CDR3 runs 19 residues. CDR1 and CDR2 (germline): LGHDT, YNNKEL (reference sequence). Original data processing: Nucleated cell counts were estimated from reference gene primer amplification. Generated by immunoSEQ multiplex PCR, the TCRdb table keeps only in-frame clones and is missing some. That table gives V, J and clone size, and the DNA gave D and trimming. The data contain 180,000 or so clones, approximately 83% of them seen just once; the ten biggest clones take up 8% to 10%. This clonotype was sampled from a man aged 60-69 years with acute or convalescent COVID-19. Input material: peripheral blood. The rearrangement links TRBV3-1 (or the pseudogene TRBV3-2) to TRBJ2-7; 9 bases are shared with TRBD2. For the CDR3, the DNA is TGTGCCAGCAGCCAAGAAAGTCCGTATGAGGCTAGCGGGGCCTGGGAGCAGTACTTC. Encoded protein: CASSQESPYEASGAWEQYF.